The clone carrying this T cell receptor (beta chain) was counted a single time. Its antigen is unknown. These data originate in a study of cytomegalovirus exposure and HLA in healthy donors. Broader study findings: Rates of TCR association differed by HLA locus in a later analysis, with DRB1 highest and HLA-C lowest.

Primers for the PCR totalled 60 Vbeta and 13 Jbeta. Here immunoSEQ multiplex PCR was the method, and the copy in TCRdb shows in-frame clones only, minus some. This sample yields about 130,000 clones, of which approximately 81% are seen a single time; about 0.7% belongs to the top ten. The CDR3 is 15 residues long. The germline V gene encodes CDR1 LGHNA and CDR2 YSLEER. The V end lost 0 bases, the J end lost 4 bases, and 10 bases lay between the germline ends. The sequencing input was PBMCs. The V call is TRBV4-3, the J call TRBJ2-1; tentative D call: TRBD1 (5 bases). The sequence was obtained from a man aged 18 to 29 in good health and CMV-seronegative. CDR3 bases: TGCGCCAGCAGCCAAGATCTAGGGGAATACAATGAGCAGTTCTTC. The encoded protein is CASSQDLGEYNEQFF.